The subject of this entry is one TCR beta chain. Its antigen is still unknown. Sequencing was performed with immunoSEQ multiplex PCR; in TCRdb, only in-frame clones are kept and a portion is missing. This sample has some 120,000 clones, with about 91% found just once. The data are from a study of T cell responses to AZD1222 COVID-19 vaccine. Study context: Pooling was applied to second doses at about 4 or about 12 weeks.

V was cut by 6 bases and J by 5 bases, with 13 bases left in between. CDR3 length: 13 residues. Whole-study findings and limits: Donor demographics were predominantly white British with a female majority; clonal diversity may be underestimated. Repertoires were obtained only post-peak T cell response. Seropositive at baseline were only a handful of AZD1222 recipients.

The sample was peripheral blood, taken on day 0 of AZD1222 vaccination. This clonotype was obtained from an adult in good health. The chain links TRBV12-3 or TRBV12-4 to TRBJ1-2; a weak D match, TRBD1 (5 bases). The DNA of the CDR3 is TGTGCCAGCAGCCCAGGGATCGGGTATGGCTACACCTTC. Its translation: CASSPGIGYGYTF.